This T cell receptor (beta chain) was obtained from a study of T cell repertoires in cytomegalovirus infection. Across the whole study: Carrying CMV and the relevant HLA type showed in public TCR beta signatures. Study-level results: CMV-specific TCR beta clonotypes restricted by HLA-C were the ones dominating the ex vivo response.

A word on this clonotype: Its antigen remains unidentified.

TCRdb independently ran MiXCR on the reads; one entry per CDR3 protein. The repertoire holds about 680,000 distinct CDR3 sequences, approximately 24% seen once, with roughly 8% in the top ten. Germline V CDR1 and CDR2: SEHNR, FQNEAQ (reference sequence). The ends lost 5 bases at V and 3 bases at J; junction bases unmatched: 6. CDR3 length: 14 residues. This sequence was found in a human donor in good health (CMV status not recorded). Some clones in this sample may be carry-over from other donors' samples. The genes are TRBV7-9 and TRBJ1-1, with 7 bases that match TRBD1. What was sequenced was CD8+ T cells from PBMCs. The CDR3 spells CASSRDRIYTEAFF. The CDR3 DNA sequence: TGTGCCAGCAGCCGGGACAGAATTTACACTGAAGCTTTCTTT.